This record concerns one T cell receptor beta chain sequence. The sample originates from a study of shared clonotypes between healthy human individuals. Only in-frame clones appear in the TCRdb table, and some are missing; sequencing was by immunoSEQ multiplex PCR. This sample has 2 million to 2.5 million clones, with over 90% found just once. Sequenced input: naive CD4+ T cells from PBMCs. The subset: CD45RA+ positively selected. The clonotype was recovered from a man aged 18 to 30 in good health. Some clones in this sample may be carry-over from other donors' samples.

The CDR3 bases are TGTGCCTGGGGACTAGCGGGAGGGAATGAGCAGTTCTTC. It yields the protein CAWGLAGGNEQFF. The chain links TRBV30 to TRBJ2-1; 15 nucleotides line up with TRBD2. CDR1 GTSNPN and CDR2 SVGIG come from the germline V gene (reference sequence). The CDR3 is made up of 13 amino acids. Trimming took 5 bases from V and 7 from J; bases not matched to a gene: 0.